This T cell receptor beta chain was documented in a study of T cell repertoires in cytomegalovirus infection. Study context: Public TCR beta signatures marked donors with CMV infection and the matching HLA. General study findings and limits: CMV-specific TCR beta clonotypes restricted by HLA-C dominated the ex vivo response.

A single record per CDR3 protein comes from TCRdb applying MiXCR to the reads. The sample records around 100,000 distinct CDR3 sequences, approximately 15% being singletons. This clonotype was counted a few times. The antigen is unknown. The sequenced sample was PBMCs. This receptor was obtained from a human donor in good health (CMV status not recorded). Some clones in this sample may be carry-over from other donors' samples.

The CDR3 DNA reads as TGTGCCAGCAGCTCGGGACTGTACGATGAGCAGTTCTTC. This translates into CASSSGLYDEQFF. The chain couples TRBV5-6 to TRBJ2-1; TRBD2 might be the D (6 bases). Germline values: CDR1 SGHDT, CDR2 YYEEEE. Trimming removed 3 bases from V and 8 bases from J, with 12 bases in between. The CDR3 is 13 residues long.